These 29 T cell receptor beta chains came from one sample sequenced in a study of T cells in Graves' hyperthyroidism and ophthalmopathy. RNA transcripts served as the template for amplifying TCR beta CDR3 regions. The HTBI set primed first-round TCR CDR3 RT-PCR. TCRdb called the multiplex PCR reads again in MiXCR, with one record for every CDR3 protein. The sample includes a few hundred thousand distinct CDR3 sequences, just under 25% of them seen just once. Sequencing input: blood. The receptors were sampled from a man in his forties or fifties with Graves' hyperthyroidism.

This clonotype was seen more than once but under ten times. The CDR3 sequence: CASSPVAGDINEQFF. The CDR3 coding sequence is TGCGCCAGCAGCCCCGTAGCGGGAGATATCAATGAGCAGTTCTTC. The chain is built from TRBV5-1 and TRBJ2-1, with TRBD2 matching 9 bases. V lost 4 bases to trimming and J lost 6 bases; unmatched junction nucleotides: 8. CDR1 SGHRS and CDR2 YFSETQ come from the germline V gene. The CDR3 is 15 amino acids.

This clonotype was recorded at least ten times. The chain carries TRBV3-1 and TRBJ2-7; D may be TRBD1 (5 bases). V shed 3 bases and J shed 1 base, with 7 bases lying between them. Germline assignment: CDR1 LGHDT and CDR2 YNNKEL (reference sequence). CDR3 length: 13 residues. In DNA, the CDR3 is TGTGCCAGCAGCCATCGACAGTCCTACGAGCAGTACTTC. Amino acid sequence: CASSHRQSYEQYF.

This chain links TRBV29-1 with TRBJ2-1, with TRBD2 matching 7 bases. V was pared by 3 bases and J by 4 bases, with 6 bases of the junction left unmatched. Germline-derived CDR1 and CDR2 are SQVTM and ANQGSEA. The CDR3 is 14 residues long. The CDR3 protein is CSVDFAGVYNEQFF. The CDR3, as DNA: TGCAGCGTTGACTTCGCGGGAGTGTACAATGAGCAGTTCTTC.

This clonotype showed up many times. The chain carries TRBV12-3 or TRBV12-4 and TRBJ2-5, with a weak D call TRBD2 (6 bases). The CDR3 is 14 residues long. Trimming took 5 bases from V and 4 from J, leaving 14 bases between them. The CDR3 sequence: CASSPYRERETQYF. CDR3 sequence (DNA): TGTGCCAGCAGTCCCTACCGGGAGAGAGAGACCCAGTACTTC.

The chain links TRBV29-1 to TRBJ1-1; D is possibly TRBD1 (6 bases). CDR3 length: 13 amino acids. The V gene's germline CDR1 is SQVTM and CDR2 ANQGSEA. Between the trimmed V and J ends, which lost 7 bases and 1 base, there was a span of 13 bases. CDR3 bases: TGCAGCGCACAACAGGGCACGAACACTGAAGCTTTCTTT. It specifies CSAQQGTNTEAFF. Using reference TRBV29-1 and TRBJ1-1 for the parts outside the CDR3, the full variable domain is SAVISQKPSRDICQRGTSLTIQCQVDSQVTMMFWYRQQPGQSLTLIATANQGSEATYESGFVIDKFPISRPNLTFSTLTVSNMSPEDSSIYLCSAQQGTNTEAFFGQGTRLTVV.

The table lists this clonotype with a few counts. V and J are TRBV10-3 and TRBJ2-5; 8 bases agree with TRBD2. The CDR3 is 13 amino acids. Germline CDR1 ENHRY, CDR2 SYGVKD. With 6 bases clipped from V and 5 bases from J, the junction kept 5 bases outside the gene matches. Here the CDR3 reads CAISLSGMETQYF. DNA for the CDR3: TGTGCCATCAGCCTTAGCGGGATGGAGACCCAGTACTTC.

In its sample, this clonotype was seen many times. The chain links TRBV6-1 to TRBJ2-7; 13 nucleotides align to TRBD2. The germline gives CDR1 MNHNS, CDR2 SASEGT. J lost 3 bases, V lost 5 bases, and 7 bases had no gene match. CDR3 size: 16 residues. The CDR3 sequence is CASSQTRTSGSYEQYF. CDR3 coding DNA: TGTGCCAGCAGTCAAACTAGGACTAGCGGGAGCTACGAGCAGTACTTC.

This chain uses TRBV15 with TRBJ2-7; TRBD2 matches at 11 bases. The ends lost 5 bases at V and 4 bases at J; junction bases unmatched: 7. The CDR3 runs to 15 residues. Germline V gene lookup returns CDR1 LNHNV and CDR2 YYDKDF (reference sequence). CDR3 nucleotides: TGTGCCACCAGCGACCTCGGGACTAGCGGTTACGAGCAGTACTTC. Translated, it gives CATSDLGTSGYEQYF.

In the case of this clonotype: The junction departs from the called germline gene at one end, perhaps through a read error. The V call is TRBV20-1, the J call TRBJ2-3, with 8 bases that match TRBD1. CDR3 length: 14 amino acids. Germline CDR1 DFQATT, CDR2 SNEGSKA (reference sequence). As DNA, the CDR3 is TGCAGTGCGTGGGACAGGCACTCCACAGTTACGCAGTATTTT. Its protein is CSAWDRHSTVTQYF.

The sample holds many counts of this clonotype. The genes are TRBV2 and TRBJ2-3; possibly TRBD2 for D (5 bases). The germline V gene encodes CDR1 SNHLY and CDR2 FYNNEI. This CDR3 region has 14 residues. Trimming pared 7 bases from V and 1 base from J, leaving 12 bases between. The CDR3 protein is CASTHRTGTDTQYF. Written as DNA, the CDR3 is TGTGCCAGCACCCACCGGACTGGCACAGATACGCAGTATTTT.

The J gene is TRBJ2-1, the V gene TRBV10-3; D is perhaps TRBD2 (5 bases). With 6 bases removed from V and 6 bases from J, the gap between germline ends came to 15 bases. In germline, CDR1 is ENHRY, CDR2 SYGVKD. The CDR3 runs 14 residues. The CDR3 sequence: CAIRAEDRSNEQFF. CDR3 sequence (DNA): TGTGCCATCAGGGCGGAGGATAGGTCCAATGAGCAGTTCTTC.

There are a few counts of this clonotype. The rearrangement joins TRBV5-1 to TRBJ2-5, with TRBD2 as a possible D gene (6 bases). This CDR3 is built from 16 residues. The V and J ends lost 0 bases and 8 bases respectively, with 20 bases between them. CDR1 is SGHRS and CDR2 is YFSETQ in the germline V gene. The CDR3 bases are TGCGCCAGCAGCTTGGAGTTAGGAGCCTTCGGGGGAACCCAGTACTTC. It is translated as CASSLELGAFGGTQYF.

This clonotype was counted ten times or more. The chain joins TRBV13 to TRBJ2-7, with 12 bases aligning to TRBD2. Germline V gene lookup returns CDR1 PRHDT and CDR2 FYEKMQ (reference sequence). This CDR3 spans 16 amino acids. Trimming at V came to 3 bases and at J to 2 bases, leaving 5 bases not matched to a gene. CDR3 region: CASSFQLAGGTYEQYF. CDR3 nucleotides: TGTGCCAGCAGCTTCCAACTAGCGGGAGGAACCTACGAGCAGTACTTC.

In DNA form, the CDR3 reads TGCGCCAGCACGACGGGGACCGGGGAGCTGTTTTTT. This sequence encodes CASTTGTGELFF. The chain links TRBV5-1 to TRBJ2-2; D is perhaps TRBD2 (5 bases). V was trimmed by 6 bases and J by 5 bases, leaving 8 bases between them. The CDR3 consists of 12 residues. Per the germline V gene, CDR1 is SGHRS and CDR2 is YFSETQ.

CDR3 bases: TGCAGTGCTAGTCTGGTAAGCCTACCAGATACGCAGTATTTT. It encodes CSASLVSLPDTQYF. The chain couples TRBV20-1 to TRBJ2-3; D not certain. CDR1 is DFQATT, CDR2 SNEGSKA, per germline (reference sequence). V was shortened by 3 bases and J by 4 bases, with 14 bases between the two germline ends. The CDR3 length is 14 residues.

V and J are TRBV20-1 and TRBJ2-7; 11 bases agree with TRBD1. The CDR3 spans 14 residues. The V segment lost 0 bases and the J segment 4 bases; nucleotides outside the gene matches: 2. Germline loops: CDR1 DFQATT, CDR2 SNEGSKA (reference sequence). Here the CDR3 DNA reads TGCAGTGCTAGAGAAGGACAGGGGGCATACGAGCAGTACTTC. This encodes CSAREGQGAYEQYF.

The chain combines TRBV6-1 with TRBJ1-5; D unclear. CDR1 is MNHNS and CDR2 is SASEGT in the germline V gene. The CDR3 covers 13 residues. V lost 2 bases and J lost 5, with 7 bases in between. The CDR3 spells CASSEFWDQPQHF. DNA for the CDR3: TGTGCCAGCAGTGAATTTTGGGATCAGCCCCAGCATTTT.

The chain employs TRBV11-3 and TRBJ1-3; a weak D match, TRBD1 (6 bases). Trimming shortened V by 5 bases and J by 4 bases, and 18 bases separated the two germline ends. This CDR3 is built from 16 residues. From germline, CDR1 is SGHNT and CDR2 YENEEA. The CDR3 region is CASSPRTATTGNTIYF. The CDR3, as DNA: TGTGCCAGCAGCCCCAGGACAGCCACAACGGGAAACACCATATATTTT.

As DNA, the CDR3 is TGTGCCAGCAGCTTAGATCTAGTTTACGTCGACAGTGCCTATGGCTACACCTTC. Its protein is CASSLDLVYVDSAYGYTF. The chain employs TRBV11-2 and TRBJ1-2, with D possibly being TRBD1 (5 bases). Germline V gives CDR1 SGHAT, CDR2 FQNNGV. The CDR3 spans 18 residues. Trimming cost V 0 bases and J 4 bases, with 21 bases left between them.

On this clonotype: This may be a read error, as it is one base from a much larger clone. V and J are TRBV29-1 and TRBJ1-1; no definite D call. V shed 2 bases and J shed 3 bases, with 10 bases lying between them. The CDR3 is 13 residues long. Germline lookup yields CDR1 SQVTM and CDR2 ANQGSEA. In DNA, the CDR3 is TGCAGCGTTGAAAAGGAATCGGACACTGAAGCTTTCTTT. Its translation: CSVEKESDTEAFF.

The chain combines TRBV27 with TRBJ1-4, with D tentatively TRBD1 (6 bases). Germline V gene lookup returns CDR1 MNHEY and CDR2 SMNVEV (reference sequence). The CDR3 is 16 amino acids. V was cut by 4 bases and J by 6 bases, with 18 bases left in between. The CDR3 DNA reads as TGTGCCAGCAGTTCATACCTGCGCCCAGGGGATGAAAAACTGTTTTTT. It is translated as CASSSYLRPGDEKLFF. Full variable domain (rest looked up from reference TRBV27 and TRBJ1-4): EAQVTQNPRYLITVTGKKLTVTCSQNMNHEYMSWYRQDPGLGLRQIYYSMNVEVTDKGDVPEGYKVSRKEKRNFPLILESPSPNQTSLYFCASSSYLRPGDEKLFFGSGTQLSVL.

A few counts support this clonotype. J is TRBJ1-5 and V is TRBV12-3 or TRBV12-4; D remains ambiguous. Trimming took off 5 bases at V and 4 bases at J, with 6 bases between the two ends. The CDR3 loop spans 12 amino acids. In nucleotides, the CDR3 is TGTGCCAGCAGTCTCCATAATCAGCCCCAGCATTTT. Translation gives CASSLHNQPQHF.

The chain links TRBV7-2 to TRBJ2-7; D uncertain. CDR1 and CDR2 (germline): SGHTA, FQGNSA. V was shortened by 6 bases and J by 0 bases, with 33 bases between the two germline ends. The CDR3 spans 21 residues. This chain's CDR3 is CASSLAPFSFSSPSRSYEQYF. CDR3 nucleotide sequence: TGTGCCAGCAGTTTGGCTCCCTTCAGCTTTTCGTCCCCCTCCCGCTCCTACGAGCAGTACTTC. Variable domain in full (rest from reference TRBV7-2 and TRBJ2-7): GAGVSQSPSNKVTEKGKDVELRCDPISGHTALYWYRQSLGQGLEFLIYFQGNSAPDKSGLPSDRFSAERTGGSVSTLTIQRTQQEDSAVYLCASSLAPFSFSSPSRSYEQYFGPGTRLTVT.

This clonotype was observed a few times. This chain uses TRBV19 with TRBJ2-5, with D possibly matching TRBD2 (6 bases). With 6 bases removed from V and 5 bases from J, the gap between germline ends came to 13 bases. The germline gives CDR1 LNHDA, CDR2 SQIVND (reference sequence). The CDR3 has 13 amino acids. The CDR3, as DNA: TGTGCCAGTAGCGACTCAGGGAGGGAGACCCAGTACTTC. This translates into CASSDSGRETQYF.

The chain links TRBV11-2 to TRBJ2-7, with a possible D match to TRBD1 (5 bases). Germline loops: CDR1 SGHAT, CDR2 FQNNGV. Trimming took 5 bases from V and 3 from J, leaving 11 bases between them. This CDR3 is 13 amino acids long. For the CDR3, the DNA is TGTGCCAGCAGCCGACAGTACTTCTACGAGCAGTACTTC. Its protein is CASSRQYFYEQYF.

This clonotype has only a few counts. This chain connects TRBV20-1 to TRBJ2-7; D unclear. There are 9 residues in the CDR3. The V gene's germline CDR1 is DFQATT and CDR2 SNEGSKA (reference sequence). The V and J ends lost 6 bases and 9 bases respectively, with 9 bases between them. In nucleotides, the CDR3 is TGCAGTGCCCCGGGTGGGCAGTACTTC. This encodes CSAPGGQYF.

V is TRBV24-1 and J is TRBJ2-5; 9 nucleotides agree with TRBD1. Per the germline V gene, CDR1 is KGHDR and CDR2 is SFDVKD. There are 13 residues in the CDR3. With V trimmed by 7 bases and J by 4 bases, 3 bases remained unmatched. The CDR3 sequence: CATRGTGRETQYF. The CDR3 region has the DNA TGTGCCACCAGGGGGACAGGGCGAGAGACCCAGTACTTC.

This clonotype was seen more than once but under ten times. The gene calls are TRBV28 and TRBJ2-7; 7 bases map to TRBD1. Germline CDR1 is MDHEN and CDR2 is SYDVKM. The CDR3 is 13 residues long. After removal of 4 bases from V and 6 bases from J, the junction contained 6 bases not matched to a gene. The CDR3 protein is CASSSVGTVEQYF. In nucleotides, the CDR3 is TGTGCCAGCAGTTCCGTTGGGACAGTCGAGCAGTACTTC.

The chain links TRBV20-1 to TRBJ2-4; 11 bases line up with TRBD2. Germline lookup yields CDR1 DFQATT and CDR2 SNEGSKA (reference sequence). The CDR3 length is 14 residues. After removal of 1 base from V and 6 bases from J, the junction contained 2 bases not matched to a gene. CDR3 sequence reads: CSARGGTSGNIQYF. The CDR3 nucleotides are TGCAGTGCTAGAGGTGGGACTAGCGGAAACATTCAGTACTTC.